Reported below is one T cell receptor beta chain. The antigen remains undetermined. The data were taken from a study of OX40 agonist ivuxolimab in advanced cancers. About the study: Six ivuxolimab dose levels, 0.01 to 10 mg/kg, were given intravenously every 2 weeks. Mean age approximately 55 years, range roughly 20 to 85; around 80% male. Prior checkpoint blockade (anti-PD-1, anti-PD-L1 or anti-CTLA-4) was permitted; 35% to 50% had it. General study points: Expanded clones were, on average, more numerous in CD8+ T cells than in CD4+.

Germline V gives CDR1 SNHLY, CDR2 FYNNEI. CDR3 length: 13 amino acids. With 7 bases removed from V and 2 bases from J, the gap between germline ends came to 12 bases. TCRdb's copy holds only in-frame clones and misses some; the assay was immunoSEQ multiplex PCR. The repertoire includes some 24,000 clones, 78% of them detected once, and over 1.1% sits in the top ten. This sequence joins TRBV2 and TRBJ2-7; a possible D gene is TRBD2 (5 bases). This sequence was found in an adult with an advanced solid tumor such as melanoma, head and neck, liver or kidney cancer. The material sequenced was CD4+ or CD8+ T cells sorted from blood, taken in a trial of the OX40 agonist ivuxolimab. CDR3 protein: CASNRAGTYEQYF. The CDR3 DNA reads as TGTGCCAGCAATAGGGCCGGGACCTACGAGCAGTACTTC. The variable domain in full, with the rest retrieved from reference TRBV2 and TRBJ2-7, is EPEVTQTPSHQVTQMGQEVILRCVPISNHLYFYWYRQILGQKVEFLVSFYNNEISEKSEIFDDQFSVERPDGSNFTLKIRSTKLEDSAMYFCASNRAGTYEQYFGPGTRLTVT.